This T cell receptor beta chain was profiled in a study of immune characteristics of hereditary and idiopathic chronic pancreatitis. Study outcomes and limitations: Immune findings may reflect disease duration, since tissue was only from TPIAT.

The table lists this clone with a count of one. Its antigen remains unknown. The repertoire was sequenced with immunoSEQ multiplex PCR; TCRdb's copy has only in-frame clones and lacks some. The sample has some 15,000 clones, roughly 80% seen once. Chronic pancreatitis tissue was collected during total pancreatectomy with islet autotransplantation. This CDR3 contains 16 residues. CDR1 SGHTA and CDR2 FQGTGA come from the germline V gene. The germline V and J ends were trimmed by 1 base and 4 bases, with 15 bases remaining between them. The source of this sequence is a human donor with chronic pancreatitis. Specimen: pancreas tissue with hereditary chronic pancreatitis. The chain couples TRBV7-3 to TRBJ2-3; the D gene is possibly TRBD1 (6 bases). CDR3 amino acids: CASSLRGQGPPDTQYF. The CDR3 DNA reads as TGTGCCAGCAGCTTAAGGGGGCAGGGTCCCCCAGATACGCAGTATTTT.